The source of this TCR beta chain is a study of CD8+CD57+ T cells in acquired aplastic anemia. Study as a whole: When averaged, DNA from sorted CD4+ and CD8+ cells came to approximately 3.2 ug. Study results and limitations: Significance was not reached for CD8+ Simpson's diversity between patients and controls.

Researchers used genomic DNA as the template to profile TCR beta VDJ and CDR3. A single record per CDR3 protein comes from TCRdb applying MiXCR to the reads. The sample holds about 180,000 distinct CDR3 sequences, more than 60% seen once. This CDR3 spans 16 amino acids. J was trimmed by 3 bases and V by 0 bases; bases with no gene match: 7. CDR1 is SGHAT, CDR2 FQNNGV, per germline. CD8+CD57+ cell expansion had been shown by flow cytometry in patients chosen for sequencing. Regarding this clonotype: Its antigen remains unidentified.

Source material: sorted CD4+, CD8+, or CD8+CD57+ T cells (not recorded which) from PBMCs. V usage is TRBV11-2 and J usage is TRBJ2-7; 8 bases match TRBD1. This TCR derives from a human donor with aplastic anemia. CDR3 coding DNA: TGTGCCAGCAGCTTAGATCCCTCAGGACAGGGCTACGAGCAGTACTTC. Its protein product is CASSLDPSGQGYEQYF.